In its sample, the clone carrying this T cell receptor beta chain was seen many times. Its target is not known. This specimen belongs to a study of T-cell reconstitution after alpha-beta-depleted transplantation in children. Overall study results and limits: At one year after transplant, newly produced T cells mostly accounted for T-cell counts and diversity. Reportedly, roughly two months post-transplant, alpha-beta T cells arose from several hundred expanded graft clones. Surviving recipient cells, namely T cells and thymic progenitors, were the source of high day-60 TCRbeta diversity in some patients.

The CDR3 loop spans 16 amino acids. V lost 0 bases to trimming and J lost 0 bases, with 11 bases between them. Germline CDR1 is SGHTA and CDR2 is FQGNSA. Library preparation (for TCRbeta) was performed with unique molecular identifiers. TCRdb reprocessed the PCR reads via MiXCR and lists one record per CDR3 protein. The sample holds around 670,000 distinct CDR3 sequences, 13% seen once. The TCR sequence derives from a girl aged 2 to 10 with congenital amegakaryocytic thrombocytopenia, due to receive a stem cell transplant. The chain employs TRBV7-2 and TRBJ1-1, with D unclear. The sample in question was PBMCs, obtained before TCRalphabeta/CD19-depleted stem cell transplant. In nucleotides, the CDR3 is TGTGCCAGCAGCTTAGCATCCGGCCTCCTGAACACTGAAGCTTTCTTT. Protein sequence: CASSLASGLLNTEAFF.